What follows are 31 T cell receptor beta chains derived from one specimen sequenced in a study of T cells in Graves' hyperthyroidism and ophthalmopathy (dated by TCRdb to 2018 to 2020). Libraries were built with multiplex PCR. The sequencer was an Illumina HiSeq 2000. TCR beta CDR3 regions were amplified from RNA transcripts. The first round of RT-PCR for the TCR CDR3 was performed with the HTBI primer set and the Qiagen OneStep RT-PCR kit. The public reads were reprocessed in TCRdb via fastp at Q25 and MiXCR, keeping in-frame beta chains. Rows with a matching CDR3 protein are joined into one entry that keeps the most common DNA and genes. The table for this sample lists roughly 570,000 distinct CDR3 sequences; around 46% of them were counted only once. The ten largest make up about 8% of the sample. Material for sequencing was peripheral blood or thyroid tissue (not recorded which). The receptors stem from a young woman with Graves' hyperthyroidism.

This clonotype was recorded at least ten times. CDR3 sequence: CASSTGGHEQYF. CDR3 DNA: TGTGCCAGCAGCACGGGGGGCCACGAGCAGTACTTC. The chain couples TRBV11-2 to TRBJ2-7; weak D call: TRBD2 (7 bases). This CDR3 has 12 residues. Germline CDR1 is SGHAT and CDR2 is FQNNGV. Trimming took off 5 bases at V and 5 bases at J, with 10 bases between the two ends.

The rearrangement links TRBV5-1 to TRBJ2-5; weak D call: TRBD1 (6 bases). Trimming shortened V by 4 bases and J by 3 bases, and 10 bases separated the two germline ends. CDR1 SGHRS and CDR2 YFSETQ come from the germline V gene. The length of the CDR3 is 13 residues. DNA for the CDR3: TGCGCCAGCAGCATCAGGGGCGAAGAGACCCAGTACTTC. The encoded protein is CASSIRGEETQYF.

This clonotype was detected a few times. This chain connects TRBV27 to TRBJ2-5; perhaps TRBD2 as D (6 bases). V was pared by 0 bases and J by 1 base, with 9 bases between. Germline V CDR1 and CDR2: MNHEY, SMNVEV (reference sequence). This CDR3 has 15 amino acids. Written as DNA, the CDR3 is TGTGCCAGCAGTTTATCGGACGGGAGCCAAGAGACCCAGTACTTC. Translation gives CASSLSDGSQETQYF.

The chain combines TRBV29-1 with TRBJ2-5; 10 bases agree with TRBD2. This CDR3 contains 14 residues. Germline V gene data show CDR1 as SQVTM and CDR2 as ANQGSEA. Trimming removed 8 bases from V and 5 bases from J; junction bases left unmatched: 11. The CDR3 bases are TGCAGCTTAATGAGCGGGAGGGCGGGGGAGACCCAGTACTTC. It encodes CSLMSGRAGETQYF. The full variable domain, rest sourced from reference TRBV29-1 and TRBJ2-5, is SAVISQKPSRDICQRGTSLTIQCQVDSQVTMMFWYRQQPGQSLTLIATANQGSEATYESGFVIDKFPISRPNLTFSTLTVSNMSPEDSSIYLCSLMSGRAGETQYFGPGTRLLVL.

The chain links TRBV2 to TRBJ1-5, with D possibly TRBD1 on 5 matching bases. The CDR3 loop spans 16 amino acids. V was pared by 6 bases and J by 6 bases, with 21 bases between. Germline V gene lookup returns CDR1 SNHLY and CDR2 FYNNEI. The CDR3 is CASSTLGGAAGQPQHF. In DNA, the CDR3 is TGTGCCAGCAGCACCCTGGGGGGAGCCGCAGGTCAGCCCCAGCATTTT.

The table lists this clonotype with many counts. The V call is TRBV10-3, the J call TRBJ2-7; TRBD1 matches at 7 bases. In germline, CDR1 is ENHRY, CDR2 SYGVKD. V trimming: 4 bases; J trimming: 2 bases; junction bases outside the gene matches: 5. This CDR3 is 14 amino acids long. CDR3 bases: TGTGCCATCAGTGTGCAGGACAGGCCCTACGAGCAGTACTTC. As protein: CAISVQDRPYEQYF.

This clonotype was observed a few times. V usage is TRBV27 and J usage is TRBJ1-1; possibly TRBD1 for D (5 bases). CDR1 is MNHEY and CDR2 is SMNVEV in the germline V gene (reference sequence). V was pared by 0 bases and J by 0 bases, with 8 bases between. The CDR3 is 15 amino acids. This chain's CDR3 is CASSLSAGLNTEAFF. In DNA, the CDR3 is TGTGCCAGCAGTTTATCGGCAGGGCTGAACACTGAAGCTTTCTTT.

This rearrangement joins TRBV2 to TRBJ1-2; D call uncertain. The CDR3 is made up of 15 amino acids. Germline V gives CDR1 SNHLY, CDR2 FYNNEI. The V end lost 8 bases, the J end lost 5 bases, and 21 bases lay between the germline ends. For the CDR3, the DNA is TGTGCCAGCGTCCTCGCGACGGTTCGATCTTATGGCTACACCTTC. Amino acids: CASVLATVRSYGYTF.

CDR3 protein: CASSSYEAYNSPLHF. CDR3 nucleotides: TGTGCCAGTAGCAGTTATGAAGCATATAATTCACCCCTCCACTTT. V and J are TRBV19 and TRBJ1-6, with D uncertain. Trimming stripped 6 bases from V and 4 bases from J, with 13 bases between. Germline-derived CDR1 and CDR2 are LNHDA and SQIVND (reference sequence). CDR3 length: 15 residues.

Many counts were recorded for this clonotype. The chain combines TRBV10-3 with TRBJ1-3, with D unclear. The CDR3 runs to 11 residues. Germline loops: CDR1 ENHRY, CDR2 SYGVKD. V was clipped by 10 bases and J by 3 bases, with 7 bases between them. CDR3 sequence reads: CATRSGNTIYF. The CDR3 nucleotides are TGTGCCACCCGAAGTGGAAACACCATATATTTT.

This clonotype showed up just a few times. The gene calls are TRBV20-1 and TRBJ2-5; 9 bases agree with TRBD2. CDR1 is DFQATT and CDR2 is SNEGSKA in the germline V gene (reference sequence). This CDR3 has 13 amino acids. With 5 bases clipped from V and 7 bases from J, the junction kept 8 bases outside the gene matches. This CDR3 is CSARGGRDTTQYF. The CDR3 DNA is TGCAGTGCTCGTGGCGGGAGGGACACGACCCAGTACTTC.

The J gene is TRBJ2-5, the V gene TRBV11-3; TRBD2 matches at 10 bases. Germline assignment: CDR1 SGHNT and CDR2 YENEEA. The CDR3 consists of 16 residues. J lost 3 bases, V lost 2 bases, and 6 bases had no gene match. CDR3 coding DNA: TGTGCCAGCAGCTTATTCGGGCTAGCGGGAGAAGAGACCCAGTACTTC. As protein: CASSLFGLAGEETQYF.

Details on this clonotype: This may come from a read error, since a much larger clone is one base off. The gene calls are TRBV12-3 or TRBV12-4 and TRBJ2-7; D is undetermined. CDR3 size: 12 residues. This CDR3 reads CTSSFLQFEQYF. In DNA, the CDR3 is TGTACCAGCAGTTTTCTACAGTTCGAGCAGTACTTC.

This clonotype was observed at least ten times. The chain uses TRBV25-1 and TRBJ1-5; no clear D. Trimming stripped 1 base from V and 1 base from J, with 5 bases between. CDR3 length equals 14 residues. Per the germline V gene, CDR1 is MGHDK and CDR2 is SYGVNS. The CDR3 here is CASSESESNQPQHF. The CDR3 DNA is TGTGCCAGCAGTGAATCGGAGAGCAATCAGCCCCAGCATTTT.

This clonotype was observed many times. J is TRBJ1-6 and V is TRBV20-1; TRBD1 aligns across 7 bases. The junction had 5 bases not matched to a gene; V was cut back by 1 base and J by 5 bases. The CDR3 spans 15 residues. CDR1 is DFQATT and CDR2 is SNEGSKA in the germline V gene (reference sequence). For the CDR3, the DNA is TGCAGTGCTAGAGTCGCGGGGACAGATAATTCACCCCTCCACTTT. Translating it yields CSARVAGTDNSPLHF.

CDR3 sequence (DNA): TGTGCCACCAGCAAACCCGAGGGGGACACTGAAGCTTTCTTT. It yields the protein CATSKPEGDTEAFF. This rearrangement joins TRBV15 to TRBJ1-1; a weak D match, TRBD1 (6 bases). The CDR3 has 14 residues. In germline, CDR1 is LNHNV, CDR2 YYDKDF (reference sequence). The V gene lost 4 bases and the J gene lost 3 bases, with 12 bases spanning the gap.

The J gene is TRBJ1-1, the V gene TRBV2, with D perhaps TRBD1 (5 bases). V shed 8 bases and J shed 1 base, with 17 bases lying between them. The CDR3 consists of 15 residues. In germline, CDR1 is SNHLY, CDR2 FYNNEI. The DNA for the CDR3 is TGTGCCAGCGTTGACCCGTTCCAGGGGAACACTGAAGCTTTCTTT. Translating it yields CASVDPFQGNTEAFF.

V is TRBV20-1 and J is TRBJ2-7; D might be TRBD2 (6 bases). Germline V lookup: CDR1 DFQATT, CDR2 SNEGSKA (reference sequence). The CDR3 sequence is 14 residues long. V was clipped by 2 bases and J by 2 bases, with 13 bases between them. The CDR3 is CSARLGGRTYEQYF. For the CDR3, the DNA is TGCAGTGCTAGACTGGGGGGACGAACCTACGAGCAGTACTTC.

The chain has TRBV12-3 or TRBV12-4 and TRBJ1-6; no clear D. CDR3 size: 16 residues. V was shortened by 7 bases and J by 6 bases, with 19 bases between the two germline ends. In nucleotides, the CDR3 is TGTGCCAGCACCGAGGGAGCGGCCTTAATTAATTCACCCCTCCACTTT. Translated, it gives CASTEGAALINSPLHF.

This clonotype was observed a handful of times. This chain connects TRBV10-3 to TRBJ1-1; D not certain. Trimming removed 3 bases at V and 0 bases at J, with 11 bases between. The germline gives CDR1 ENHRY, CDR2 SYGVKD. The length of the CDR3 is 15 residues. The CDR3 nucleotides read TGTGCCATCAGTGAAGGCAAGGGTATGAACACTGAAGCTTTCTTT. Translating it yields CAISEGKGMNTEAFF.

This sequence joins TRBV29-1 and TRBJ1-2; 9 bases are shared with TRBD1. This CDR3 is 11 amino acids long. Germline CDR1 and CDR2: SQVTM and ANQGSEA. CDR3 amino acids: CRPGQGYGYTF. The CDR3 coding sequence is TGCAGGCCGGGACAGGGATATGGCTACACCTTC.

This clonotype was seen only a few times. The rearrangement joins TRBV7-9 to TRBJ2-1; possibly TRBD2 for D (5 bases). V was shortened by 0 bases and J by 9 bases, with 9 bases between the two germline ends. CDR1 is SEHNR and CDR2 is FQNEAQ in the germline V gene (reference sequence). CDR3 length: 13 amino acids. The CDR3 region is CASSLAHGGEQFF. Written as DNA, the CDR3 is TGTGCCAGCAGCTTAGCGCACGGAGGTGAGCAGTTCTTC.

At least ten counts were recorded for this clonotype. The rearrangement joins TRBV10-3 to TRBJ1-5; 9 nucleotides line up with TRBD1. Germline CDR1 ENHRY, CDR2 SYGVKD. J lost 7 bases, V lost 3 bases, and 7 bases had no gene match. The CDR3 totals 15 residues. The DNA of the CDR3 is TGTGCCATCAGTGAAACAGGGGGCAAGGGACAGCCCCAGCATTTT. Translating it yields CAISETGGKGQPQHF.

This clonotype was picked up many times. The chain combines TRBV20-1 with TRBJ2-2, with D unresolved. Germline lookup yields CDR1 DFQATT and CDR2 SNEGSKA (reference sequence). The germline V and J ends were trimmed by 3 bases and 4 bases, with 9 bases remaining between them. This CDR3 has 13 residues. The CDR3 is CSARLRITGELFF. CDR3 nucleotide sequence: TGCAGTGCTAGGCTCCGGATCACCGGGGAGCTGTTTTTT.

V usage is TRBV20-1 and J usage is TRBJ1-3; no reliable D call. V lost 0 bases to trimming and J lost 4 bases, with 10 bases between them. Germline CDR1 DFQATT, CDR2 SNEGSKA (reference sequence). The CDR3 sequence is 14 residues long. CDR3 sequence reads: CSARDPERGNTIYF. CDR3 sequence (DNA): TGCAGTGCTAGAGATCCAGAGCGGGGAAACACCATATATTTT.

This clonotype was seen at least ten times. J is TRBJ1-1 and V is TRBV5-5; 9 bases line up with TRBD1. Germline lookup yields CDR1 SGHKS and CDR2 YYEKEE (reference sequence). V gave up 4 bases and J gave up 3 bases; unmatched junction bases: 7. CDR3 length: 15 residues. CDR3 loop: CASSPKQGADTEAFF. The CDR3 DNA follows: TGTGCCAGCAGCCCCAAACAGGGGGCCGACACTGAAGCTTTCTTT. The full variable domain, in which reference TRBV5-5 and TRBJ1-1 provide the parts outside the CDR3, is DAGVTQSPTHLIKTRGQQVTLRCSPISGHKSVSWYQQVLGQGPQFIFQYYEKEERGRGNFPDRFSARQFPNYSSELNVNALLLGDSALYLCASSPKQGADTEAFFGQGTRLTVV.

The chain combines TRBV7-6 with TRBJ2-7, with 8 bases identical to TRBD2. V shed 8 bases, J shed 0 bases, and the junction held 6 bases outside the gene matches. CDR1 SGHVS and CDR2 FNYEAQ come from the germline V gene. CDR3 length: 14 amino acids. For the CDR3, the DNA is TGTGCCAGCTCCCGGCGGGGGGACTCCTACGAGCAGTACTTC. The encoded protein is CASSRRGDSYEQYF.

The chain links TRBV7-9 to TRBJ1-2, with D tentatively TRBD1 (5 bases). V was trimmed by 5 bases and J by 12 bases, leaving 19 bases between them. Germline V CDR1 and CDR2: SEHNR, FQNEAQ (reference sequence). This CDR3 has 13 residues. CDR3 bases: TGTGCCAGCAGCGTATACAGGCCCAATGGGGACACCTTC. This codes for CASSVYRPNGDTF.

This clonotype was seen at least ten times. CDR3: CASHPGHLGEAFF. DNA of the CDR3: TGCGCCAGTCATCCGGGACACCTTGGAGAAGCTTTCTTT. The V call is TRBV5-1, the J call TRBJ1-1; D perhaps matches TRBD1 (6 bases). Germline V gene data show CDR1 as SGHRS and CDR2 as YFSETQ. This CDR3 is 13 amino acids long. V dropped 8 bases and J dropped 8 bases, with 19 bases sitting between them.

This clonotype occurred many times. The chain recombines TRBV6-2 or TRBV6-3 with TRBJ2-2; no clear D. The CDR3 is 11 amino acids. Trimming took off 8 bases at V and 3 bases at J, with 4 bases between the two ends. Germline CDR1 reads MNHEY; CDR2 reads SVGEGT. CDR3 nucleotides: TGTGCCAGCGGCGACACCGGGGAGCTGTTTTTT. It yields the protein CASGDTGELFF.

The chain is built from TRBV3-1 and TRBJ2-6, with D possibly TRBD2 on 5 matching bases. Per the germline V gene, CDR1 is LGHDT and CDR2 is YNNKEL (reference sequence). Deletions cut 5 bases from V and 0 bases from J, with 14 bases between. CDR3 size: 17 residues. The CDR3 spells CASSGLGEGSGANVLTF. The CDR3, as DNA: TGTGCCAGCAGCGGACTGGGAGAGGGCTCTGGGGCCAACGTCCTGACTTTC.